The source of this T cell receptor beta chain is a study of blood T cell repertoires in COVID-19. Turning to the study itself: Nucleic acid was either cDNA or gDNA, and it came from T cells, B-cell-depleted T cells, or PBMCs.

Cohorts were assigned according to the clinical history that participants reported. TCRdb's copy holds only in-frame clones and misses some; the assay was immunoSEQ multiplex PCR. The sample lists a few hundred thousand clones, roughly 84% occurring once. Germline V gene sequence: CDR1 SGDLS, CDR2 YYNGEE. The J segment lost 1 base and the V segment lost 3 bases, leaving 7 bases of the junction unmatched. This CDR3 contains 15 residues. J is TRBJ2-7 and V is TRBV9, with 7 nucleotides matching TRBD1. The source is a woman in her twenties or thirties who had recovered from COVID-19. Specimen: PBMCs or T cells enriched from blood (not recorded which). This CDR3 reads CASSGEGAPSYEQYF. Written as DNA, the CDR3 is TGTGCCAGCAGCGGCGAGGGGGCTCCTTCCTACGAGCAGTACTTC. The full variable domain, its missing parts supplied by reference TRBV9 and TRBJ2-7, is DSGVTQTPKHLITATGQRVTLRCSPRSGDLSVYWYQQSLDQGLQFLIQYYNGEERAKGNILERFSAQQFPDLHSELNLSSLELGDSALYFCASSGEGAPSYEQYFGPGTRLTVT.